The rows below give T cell receptor beta chains drawn from one sample of a study of blood T cell repertoires in COVID-19. Produced via immunoSEQ multiplex PCR; TCRdb's table is partial and in-frame only. This table holds some 270,000 clones, roughly nine tenths found once. The sample taken for sequencing was PBMCs or T cells enriched from blood (not recorded which). These receptors were obtained from a middle-aged woman who had recovered from COVID-19. The CDR3 runs from the conserved cysteine through the conserved F or W. A D gene is named only where the DNA matches it firmly. Expanded clones get a size class; other rows say once, few or many, or leave the size out.

TRBD2 - TRBJ2-3 TRBV24-1 CAPGGRSTDTQYF TGTGCCCCGGGGGGGCGATCTACAGATACGCAGTATTTT
- - TRBJ2-4 TRBV10-2 CASSESSRGGNFQYF TGCGCCAGCAGTGAGTCTAGTCGGGGTGGGAATTTTCAGTACTTC
TRBD1 - TRBJ1-2 TRBV2 CASLNRDRGYGYTF TGTGCCAGCCTAAACCGGGACAGGGGTTATGGCTACACCTTC
- - TRBJ2-7 TRBV16 CASSQMRSDEQYF TGTGCCAGCAGCCAAATGAGGTCCGACGAGCAGTACTTC
- - TRBJ1-5 TRBV18 CASSGRTSDQPQHF TGTGCCAGCTCGGGGAGGACCTCGGATCAGCCCCAGCATTTT
- - TRBJ1-2 TRBV6-5 CAIRPQTPGYTF TGTGCCATTCGGCCCCAGACACCAGGCTACACCTTC
- - TRBJ2-2 TRBV24-1 CATSDSSAVNTGELFF TGTGCCACCAGTGATTCCTCGGCGGTTAACACCGGGGAGCTGTTTTTT
- once TRBJ1-1 TRBV5-1 CASSLVQAPGTEAFF TGCGCCAGCAGCTTGGTTCAGGCCCCGGGAACTGAAGCTTTCTTT
TRBD1 once TRBJ1-2 TRBV5-1 CASSLDGQGANYGYTF TGCGCCAGCAGCTTGGACGGACAGGGGGCTAACTATGGCTACACCTTC
- - TRBJ1-4 TRBV5-6 CASSFGQLQRDEKLFF TGTGCCAGCAGCTTTGGACAGTTGCAACGGGATGAAAAACTGTTTTTT
- - TRBJ2-7 TRBV7-9 CASSLLVDSYEQYF TGTGCCAGCAGCTTACTGGTAGACTCCTACGAGCAGTACTTC
- - TRBJ1-5 TRBV27 CASSPLSQGNQPQHF TGTGCCAGCAGCCCCCTCAGTCAGGGCAATCAGCCCCAGCATTTT
TRBD2 - TRBJ2-7 TRBV5-4 CASSIGLAGVAEQYF TGTGCCAGCAGTATTGGCCTAGCGGGAGTCGCCGAGCAGTACTTC
TRBD1 - TRBJ2-1 TRBV3-1/TRBV3-2 CASSHPRGTGVYNEQFF TGTGCCAGCAGCCATCCAAGGGGGACAGGGGTTTACAATGAGCAGTTCTTC
TRBD1 - TRBJ2-1 TRBV6-5 CASSTRDRGLFF TGTGCCAGCAGTACTCGGGACAGGGGGCTTTTCTTC
- - TRBJ2-1 TRBV7-6 CASTPRTGSSYNEQFF TGTGCCAGCACCCCTAGGACGGGAAGCTCCTACAATGAGCAGTTCTTC
- once TRBJ1-2 TRBV2 CASSEDSILGYTF TGTGCCAGCAGTGAGGACAGTATATTAGGCTACACCTTC
- - TRBJ2-6 TRBV7-9 CASSDTGSGANVLTF TGTGCCAGCAGCGACACAGGCTCTGGGGCCAACGTCCTGACTTTC
TRBD2 - TRBJ2-2 TRBV11-3 CASSLLAGGRGGELFF TGTGCCAGCAGCCTACTAGCGGGGGGGCGTGGCGGGGAGCTGTTTTTT
- - TRBJ2-7 TRBV6-5 CAVRSSYEQYF TGTGCGGTTCGGAGCTCCTACGAGCAGTACTTC
TRBD2 - TRBJ2-1 TRBV2 CASTGTSGSSSYNEQFF TGTGCCAGCACAGGGACTAGCGGATCGAGCTCCTACAATGAGCAGTTCTTC
TRBD2 - TRBJ2-3 TRBV10-3 CAISRAGGSTDTQYF TGTGCCATCAGCCGAGCGGGGGGAAGCACAGATACGCAGTATTTT
TRBD1 once TRBJ1-1 TRBV5-1 CASSSDRANTEAFF TGCGCCAGCAGCTCTGACAGGGCCAACACTGAAGCTTTCTTT
- - TRBJ1-4 TRBV5-1 CASSSERGSKLFF TGCGCCAGCAGCTCGGAGAGGGGGAGTAAACTGTTTTTT
TRBD1 - TRBJ1-6 TRBV10-2 CASSEAGGRNSPLHF TGCGCCAGCAGTGAGGCAGGGGGTCGCAATTCACCCCTCCACTTT
- - TRBJ1-2 TRBV9 CASSSQTGLSNYGYTF TGTGCCAGCAGCTCCCAGACAGGTTTGAGCAACTATGGCTACACCTTC
- - TRBJ2-7 TRBV19 CASSTTGKWNEQYF TGTGCCAGTAGTACCACAGGAAAGTGGAACGAGCAGTACTTC
- few TRBJ1-1 TRBV5-1 CASSLEGWRMNTEAFF TGCGCCAGCAGCTTGGAGGGGTGGAGAATGAACACTGAAGCTTTCTTT
TRBD1 - TRBJ1-6 TRBV7-6 CASRGWDRRYSPLHF TGTGCCAGCAGGGGTTGGGACAGGAGATATTCACCCCTCCACTTT
- - TRBJ2-7 TRBV20-1 CSARADREQYF TGCAGTGCTAGAGCCGACAGAGAGCAGTACTTC
TRBD1 - TRBJ2-7 TRBV19 CASSMTGQGTYEQYF TGTGCCAGTAGTATGACGGGACAGGGGACCTACGAGCAGTACTTC
- - TRBJ2-7 TRBV18 CASSPNQGPYEQYF TGTGCCAGCTCACCAAATCAGGGGCCCTACGAGCAGTACTTC
TRBD1 - TRBJ1-2 TRBV19 CASSTRDRASGYTF TGTGCCAGTAGTACCCGGGACAGGGCGAGTGGCTACACCTTC
TRBD1 - TRBJ1-3 TRBV19 CASSPSTGSANTIYF TGTGCCAGTAGTCCATCGACAGGGTCTGCAAACACCATATATTTT